This T cell receptor (beta chain) came from a study of long-term antiretroviral therapy in people with HIV. The length of the CDR3 is 15 residues. Trimming stripped 5 bases from V and 3 bases from J, with 17 bases between. The V gene's germline CDR1 is SGHVS and CDR2 FQNEAQ. A remark on this clone: What it binds is unknown.

Donors each had at least one pre-ART PBMC sample and at least two post-ART ones. HIV-positive participants all received treatment in the United States. Study results and limitations: The clones with expansion before ART were dominant in the repertoire at all time points.

immunoSEQ v3.0 was run at survey level. Sequencing efforts were directed toward roughly 35,000-50,000 T-cell genomes per sample. Repertoires were generated with immunoSEQ multiplex PCR, while TCRdb's copy carries only in-frame clones and drops some. The table records about 28,000 clones, about 95% of them present only once. V usage is TRBV7-8 and J usage is TRBJ2-7, with TRBD1 as a possible D gene (6 bases). The clonotype was recovered from a man aged 25-45 years with HIV. The starting material was unsorted PBMCs, obtained 6 to 6.5 years after starting antiretroviral therapy. CDR3 DNA: TGTGCCAGCAGCCAGGGGCCCGGTGGGCTCTACGAGCAGTACTTC. Translation: CASSQGPGGLYEQYF.